Each of the 29 T cell receptor beta chains below was sequenced from the same sample in a study of siplizumab effects on memory and regulatory T cells. TCRdb keeps only in-frame clones here, not all; method: immunoSEQ multiplex PCR. The table has 98,000 or so clones, 85% to 95% seen once. Material for sequencing was Tregs sorted from blood. All receptors come from a human donor in good health.

The V call is TRBV5-4, the J call TRBJ2-7, with a tentative D call TRBD2 (5 bases). This CDR3 spans 12 amino acids. V was trimmed by 3 bases and J by 11 bases, leaving 15 bases between them. Germline CDR1 and CDR2: SGHNT and YYREEE (reference sequence). CDR3 bases: TGTGCCAGCAGCTCACCGAGCGGTCATAAGTACTTC. Translation: CASSSPSGHKYF.

This sequence joins TRBV4-1 and TRBJ1-6; D is possibly TRBD1 (6 bases). This CDR3 comprises 16 residues. V was pared by 2 bases and J by 8 bases, with 16 bases between. Germline CDR1 MGHRA, CDR2 YSYEKL. CDR3 amino acids: CASSQHYPGQDSPLHF. In nucleotides, the CDR3 is TGCGCCAGCAGCCAACACTATCCGGGACAAGATTCACCCCTCCACTTT.

V usage is TRBV27 and J usage is TRBJ1-5, with a weak D call TRBD1 (6 bases). Germline-derived CDR1 and CDR2 are MNHEY and SMNVEV (reference sequence). Deletions cut 8 bases from V and 4 bases from J, with 18 bases between. CDR3 size: 15 residues. The CDR3: CASRRGGRPNQPQHF. The CDR3 region has the DNA TGTGCCAGCCGACGGGGGGGGCGGCCGAATCAGCCCCAGCATTTT.

V usage is TRBV29-1 and J usage is TRBJ1-1; D possibly corresponds to TRBD1 (5 bases). Germline V lookup: CDR1 SQVTM, CDR2 ANQGSEA. Trimming removed 4 bases from V and 1 base from J, with 13 bases in between. The CDR3 spans 14 residues. The CDR3 loop is CSVAQAERNTEAFF. The CDR3 nucleotides are TGCAGCGTTGCACAGGCGGAAAGGAACACTGAAGCTTTCTTT. Drawing the rest from reference TRBV29-1 and TRBJ1-1, the complete variable domain is SAVISQKPSRDICQRGTSLTIQCQVDSQVTMMFWYRQQPGQSLTLIATANQGSEATYESGFVIDKFPISRPNLTFSTLTVSNMSPEDSSIYLCSVAQAERNTEAFFGQGTRLTVV.

The chain uses TRBV25-1 and TRBJ1-2, with 7 bases identical to TRBD1. This CDR3 is 15 amino acids long. Germline V gives CDR1 MGHDK, CDR2 SYGVNS. V lost 2 bases and J lost 5; bases outside the gene matches: 8. CDR3 sequence: CASSESFRGRYGYTF. The CDR3 DNA is TGTGCCAGCAGTGAAAGTTTCAGGGGGAGGTATGGCTACACCTTC.

The J gene is TRBJ1-1, the V gene TRBV6-6; D gene ambiguous. CDR1 and CDR2 (germline): MNHNY, SVGAGI (reference sequence). The CDR3 runs to 12 residues. The ends were cut back, 10 bases at V and 2 bases at J, with 11 bases in the middle. CDR3 loop: CATIVINTEAFF. The DNA for the CDR3 is TGTGCCACCATAGTTATCAACACTGAAGCTTTCTTT.

This sequence joins TRBV6-5 and TRBJ1-1, with D possibly TRBD1 on 5 matching bases. This CDR3 region has 15 residues. CDR1 is MNHEY and CDR2 is SVGAGI in the germline V gene. V gave up 6 bases and J gave up 1 base, with 15 bases separating them. CDR3: CASRIRGSWNTEAFF. The DNA of the CDR3 is TGTGCCAGCAGGATCCGGGGCAGTTGGAACACTGAAGCTTTCTTT.

V usage is TRBV7-9 and J usage is TRBJ2-1; unclear D gene. V was cut by 5 bases and J by 7 bases, with 9 bases left in between. This CDR3 is 12 amino acids long. The germline V gene has CDR1 SEHNR and CDR2 FQNEAQ (reference sequence). The CDR3 DNA follows: TGTGCCAGCAGCCTTTTTCAGAATGAGCAGTTCTTC. It yields the protein CASSLFQNEQFF.

The V call is TRBV18, the J call TRBJ1-4, with D hard to call. The CDR3 length is 15 residues. The germline CDR1 and CDR2 sequences are KGHSH and LQKENI. Trimming removed 5 bases from V and 6 bases from J, with 16 bases in between. In DNA, the CDR3 is TGTGCCAGCTCAGCGCGGATAGGACTAGATGAAAAACTGTTTTTT. Translating gives CASSARIGLDEKLFF.

The V and J genes are TRBV18 and TRBJ1-1; a possible D gene is TRBD1 (6 bases). Trimming took 3 bases from V and 4 from J, leaving 9 bases between them. The CDR3 extends over 13 amino acids. Germline-derived CDR1 and CDR2 are KGHSH and LQKENI. The CDR3 spells CASSPKGGTEAFF. CDR3 sequence (DNA): TGTGCCAGCTCACCGAAGGGGGGCACTGAAGCTTTCTTT.

The chain couples TRBV7-3 to TRBJ2-3, with D possibly TRBD2 on 5 matching bases. The CDR3 contains 15 residues. Germline V lookup: CDR1 SGHTA, CDR2 FQGTGA. Between the trimmed V and J ends, which lost 1 base and 6 bases, there was a span of 14 bases. The CDR3 coding sequence is TGTGCCAGCAGCTTAAGCCTCCGGGGTATGGATACGCAGTATTTT. Amino acids: CASSLSLRGMDTQYF. The full variable domain, rest sourced from reference TRBV7-3 and TRBJ2-3, is GAGVSQTPSNKVTEKGKYVELRCDPISGHTALYWYRQSLGQGPEFLIYFQGTGAADDSGLPNDRFFAVRPEGSVSTLKIQRTERGDSAVYLCASSLSLRGMDTQYFGPGTRLTVL.

The rearrangement links TRBV18 to TRBJ1-5; D is undetermined. CDR1 KGHSH and CDR2 LQKENI come from the germline V gene. The CDR3 runs to 14 residues. V shed 1 base and J shed 1 base, with 5 bases lying between them. CDR3 sequence reads: CASSPLRSNQPQHF. In DNA, the CDR3 is TGTGCCAGCTCACCACTCAGAAGCAATCAGCCCCAGCATTTT.

V is TRBV6-1 and J is TRBJ2-4, with 8 bases identical to TRBD1. CDR3 size: 20 residues. Germline-derived CDR1 and CDR2 are MNHNS and SASEGT. V lost 2 bases to trimming and J lost 1 base; unmatched junction nucleotides: 16. The CDR3 region is CASSELPGQEVVGAKNIQYF. In nucleotides, the CDR3 is TGTGCCAGCAGTGAACTCCCGGGACAGGAAGTGGTTGGGGCCAAAAACATTCAGTACTTC.

DNA of the CDR3: TGTGCCAGCAGTGAAGGGGGGAGACCCTACGAGCAGTACTTC. Protein product: CASSEGGRPYEQYF. The chain has TRBV6-1 and TRBJ2-7, with D possibly called TRBD1 or TRBD2 (5 bases each). In germline, CDR1 is MNHNS, CDR2 SASEGT. V lost 1 base and J lost 2, with 9 bases in between. The CDR3 has 14 amino acids.

The chain uses TRBV4-3 and TRBJ2-7, with 9 nucleotides matching TRBD2. The length of the CDR3 is 17 residues. The J segment lost 2 bases and the V segment lost 6 bases, leaving 14 bases of the junction unmatched. The V gene's germline CDR1 is LGHNA and CDR2 YSLEER. The CDR3 sequence: CASSRGASGIEAYEQYF. In DNA, the CDR3 is TGCGCCAGCAGTCGGGGGGCTAGCGGGATAGAGGCCTACGAGCAGTACTTC.

The rearrangement links TRBV2 to TRBJ2-5; 8 nucleotides align to TRBD1. V was pared by 3 bases and J by 7 bases, with 10 bases of the junction left unmatched. CDR1 SNHLY and CDR2 FYNNEI come from the germline V gene. The CDR3 runs to 15 residues. For the CDR3, the DNA is TGTGCCAGCAGTGACAGGACAGGGAGAAGGGGGACCCAGTACTTC. It yields the protein CASSDRTGRRGTQYF. Drawing the rest from reference TRBV2 and TRBJ2-5, the complete variable domain is EPEVTQTPSHQVTQMGQEVILRCVPISNHLYFYWYRQILGQKVEFLVSFYNNEISEKSEIFDDQFSVERPDGSNFTLKIRSTKLEDSAMYFCASSDRTGRRGTQYFGPGTRLLVL.

The rearrangement joins TRBV18 to TRBJ2-3; no clear D gene. The V and J ends lost 3 bases and 8 bases respectively, with 6 bases between them. Germline-derived CDR1 and CDR2 are KGHSH and LQKENI. The CDR3 loop spans 11 amino acids. In DNA, the CDR3 is TGTGCCAGCTCACCTGACACTACGCAGTATTTT. As protein: CASSPDTTQYF.

This clone was found a few times. The V call is TRBV4-3, the J call TRBJ2-1; 7 nucleotides agree with TRBD2. J gave up 0 bases and V 4 bases, and 9 bases lay outside the gene matches. This CDR3 has 17 amino acids. From germline, CDR1 is LGHNA and CDR2 YSLEER. The CDR3 DNA is TGCGCCAGCAGCCGGTTAGCATCGGGAGGCTCCTACAATGAGCAGTTCTTC. It translates to CASSRLASGGSYNEQFF.

The genes are TRBV13 and TRBJ1-1; D gene ambiguous. Germline CDR1 and CDR2: PRHDT and FYEKMQ (reference sequence). The CDR3 is 13 amino acids. Trimming removed 5 bases at V and 0 bases at J, with 7 bases between. The CDR3 reads CASSPSLNTEAFF. As DNA, the CDR3 is TGTGCCAGCAGCCCTAGCCTGAACACTGAAGCTTTCTTT.

V gene TRBV5-6 combines with J gene TRBJ2-1; 7 nucleotides align to TRBD2. J was trimmed by 3 bases and V by 2 bases; bases with no gene match: 2. CDR1 SGHDT and CDR2 YYEEEE come from the germline V gene. This CDR3 is built from 14 residues. The CDR3 region has the DNA TGTGCCAGCAGCTTTGCGGGGGTCTACAATGAGCAGTTCTTC. It codes for CASSFAGVYNEQFF. Looking up the rest from reference TRBV5-6 and TRBJ2-1 gives the full variable domain: DAGVTQSPTHLIKTRGQQVTLRCSPKSGHDTVSWYQQALGQGPQFIFQYYEEEERQRGNFPDRFSGHQFPNYSSELNVNALLLGDSALYLCASSFAGVYNEQFFGPGTRLTVL.

The chain joins TRBV4-3 to TRBJ2-5; D perhaps matches TRBD1 (6 bases). V was shortened by 0 bases and J by 4 bases, with 9 bases between the two germline ends. The germline V gene has CDR1 LGHNA and CDR2 YSLEER. The CDR3 is 14 residues long. The CDR3, as DNA: TGCGCCAGCAGCCAAGACCCCAGGGGAGAGACCCAGTACTTC. Its protein product is CASSQDPRGETQYF.

The chain carries TRBV2 and TRBJ2-3; unclear D gene. The germline gives CDR1 SNHLY, CDR2 FYNNEI. Trimming pared 5 bases from V and 0 bases from J, leaving 12 bases between. This CDR3 region has 15 residues. The CDR3, as DNA: TGTGCCAGCAGTATGCGGTTGGTTAGCACAGATACGCAGTATTTT. As protein: CASSMRLVSTDTQYF.

The chain uses TRBV25-1 and TRBJ1-2; a weak D match, TRBD1 (5 bases). CDR3 length equals 13 residues. The V end was cut by 4 bases, the J end by 0 bases, with 6 bases between. CDR1 and CDR2 from the germline V gene are MGHDK and SYGVNS. The CDR3 sequence: CASSVGANYGYTF. DNA for the CDR3: TGTGCCAGCAGTGTAGGGGCTAACTATGGCTACACCTTC.

The chain is built from TRBV9 and TRBJ2-4; 11 positions agree with TRBD1. Germline CDR1 SGDLS, CDR2 YYNGEE. CDR3 length: 14 residues. V lost 2 bases to trimming and J lost 8 bases; unmatched junction nucleotides: 3. DNA of the CDR3: TGTGCCAGCAGCGTGGACAGGGGGCAGGACATTCAGTACTTC. Protein sequence: CASSVDRGQDIQYF.

This clone was observed a few times. The chain joins TRBV4-1 to TRBJ2-7; D is possibly TRBD1 or TRBD2 (5 bases each). Germline assignment: CDR1 MGHRA and CDR2 YSYEKL. This CDR3 has 18 residues. Trimming stripped 1 base from V and 2 bases from J, with 21 bases between. In DNA, the CDR3 is TGCGCCAGCAGCCAAGGGCCGCAGACAGCCCTAGCCCCCTACGAGCAGTACTTC. This codes for CASSQGPQTALAPYEQYF.

V and J are TRBV6-4 and TRBJ2-1; 9 nucleotides line up with TRBD2. Germline V lookup: CDR1 MRHNA, CDR2 SNTAGT. CDR3 length: 14 residues. V shed 3 bases and J 6 bases; nucleotides not matched to a gene: 3. The CDR3 sequence: CASSDALAGNEQFF. CDR3 in DNA: TGTGCCAGCAGTGATGCACTAGCGGGCAATGAGCAGTTCTTC.

The chain recombines TRBV18 with TRBJ2-1; D is tentatively TRBD1 or TRBD2 (7 bases each). The CDR3 has 16 amino acids. V was trimmed by 2 bases and J by 7 bases, leaving 18 bases between them. Germline V gene sequence: CDR1 KGHSH, CDR2 LQKENI. CDR3 sequence: CASSPSGRGLANEQFF. The CDR3 DNA reads TGTGCCAGCTCACCATCGGGGAGGGGGCTGGCTAATGAGCAGTTCTTC.

The rearrangement joins TRBV19 to TRBJ2-2, with D possibly being TRBD1 (5 bases). Trimming cost V 4 bases and J 6 bases, with 15 bases left between them. Germline CDR1 LNHDA, CDR2 SQIVND (reference sequence). CDR3 length: 15 residues. CDR3: CASSSRALFAGELFF. Here the CDR3 DNA reads TGTGCCAGTAGTAGCAGGGCCCTCTTTGCCGGGGAGCTGTTTTTT.

Concerning this clone: The sample has other DNA sequences that encode this CDR3 too. The rearrangement uses TRBV5-4 and TRBJ2-3, with D hard to call. V lost 1 base and J lost 3, with 0 bases in between. The CDR3 has 11 residues. Per the germline V gene, CDR1 is SGHNT and CDR2 is YYREEE (reference sequence). The DNA of the CDR3 is TGTGCCAGCAGCTTGACAGATACGCAGTATTTT. Encoded protein: CASSLTDTQYF.